A selection of T cell receptor beta chains follows, all from one sample in a study of blood T cell repertoires in COVID-19. Data came from immunoSEQ multiplex PCR; TCRdb stores just in-frame clones and leaves some out. The sample consists of over 150,000 clones, 78% of them appearing once. The sequencing input was peripheral blood. These receptors were collected from an older man with acute or convalescent COVID-19. CDR3s include the opening cysteine and the closing phenylalanine or tryptophan. Fields, in order: CDR3 protein, CDR3 DNA, V gene, D gene, clone size, J gene. D genes are given only for firm matches. Clone size is shown for a subset of rows, as once, few, many or a class of expanded clone.

cdr3_aa: CAISDGTGGYYEQYF
cdr3_nt: TGTGCCATCAGCGACGGGACAGGGGGATACTACGAGCAGTACTTC
v_call: TRBV10-3
d_call: TRBD1
clone_size: -
j_call: TRBJ2-7

cdr3_aa: CASRTGGAWAGELFF
cdr3_nt: TGTGCCAGCAGGACAGGGGGGGCTTGGGCCGGGGAGCTGTTTTTT
v_call: TRBV2
d_call: TRBD1
clone_size: -
j_call: TRBJ2-2

cdr3_aa: CASSLGRGTGIQETQYF
cdr3_nt: TGCGCCAGCAGCTTGGGACGAGGGACAGGTATTCAAGAGACCCAGTACTTC
v_call: TRBV5-1
d_call: TRBD1
clone_size: -
j_call: TRBJ2-5

cdr3_aa: CASSLDRRPGGVYGYTF
cdr3_nt: TGTGCCAGCAGCTTAGATCGGAGGCCAGGGGGCGTCTATGGCTACACCTTC
v_call: TRBV11-2
d_call: TRBD1
clone_size: -
j_call: TRBJ1-2

cdr3_aa: CASSPQSTELNTEAFF
cdr3_nt: TGTGCCAGCTCACCACAATCGACAGAATTGAACACTGAAGCTTTCTTT
v_call: TRBV18
d_call: -
clone_size: -
j_call: TRBJ1-1

cdr3_aa: CASSQDRNSPPYNEQFF
cdr3_nt: TGTGCCAGCAGCCAAGATCGAAACAGTCCCCCCTACAATGAGCAGTTCTTC
v_call: TRBV3-1/TRBV3-2
d_call: -
clone_size: few
j_call: TRBJ2-1

cdr3_aa: CASSQGAGYTGELFF
cdr3_nt: TGTGCCAGCAGCCAAGGTGCGGGGTACACCGGGGAGCTGTTTTTT
v_call: TRBV6-5
d_call: -
clone_size: few
j_call: TRBJ2-2

cdr3_aa: CASSPSTGGLPDTQYF
cdr3_nt: TGTGCCAGCAGCCCGTCGACAGGGGGCCTGCCAGATACGCAGTATTTT
v_call: TRBV9
d_call: TRBD1
clone_size: -
j_call: TRBJ2-3

cdr3_aa: CASSPPRGQETQYF
cdr3_nt: TGTGCCAGCTCACCGCCACGGGGACAAGAGACCCAGTACTTC
v_call: TRBV18
d_call: -
clone_size: once
j_call: TRBJ2-5

cdr3_aa: CASSLRGSGSRATDTQYF
cdr3_nt: TGTGCCAGCAGCTTAAGGGGCTCGGGCTCACGGGCAACAGATACGCAGTATTTT
v_call: TRBV5-6
d_call: -
clone_size: -
j_call: TRBJ2-3

cdr3_aa: CASSLFGSRTVEQYF
cdr3_nt: TGTGCCAGCAGCTTATTTGGATCTAGGACAGTCGAGCAGTACTTC
v_call: TRBV7-6
d_call: -
clone_size: -
j_call: TRBJ2-7

cdr3_aa: CASSPQGSYGYTF
cdr3_nt: TGTGCCAGCAGTCCACAGGGGAGTTATGGCTACACCTTC
v_call: TRBV28
d_call: TRBD1
clone_size: -
j_call: TRBJ1-2

cdr3_aa: CATSRGGRNYGYTF
cdr3_nt: TGTGCCACCAGCAGAGGAGGCCGGAACTATGGCTACACCTTC
v_call: TRBV15
d_call: -
clone_size: once
j_call: TRBJ1-2

cdr3_aa: CASSLRLAGLQETQYF
cdr3_nt: TGCGCCAGCAGCTTGCGGCTAGCGGGGCTACAAGAGACCCAGTACTTC
v_call: TRBV5-1
d_call: TRBD2
clone_size: few
j_call: TRBJ2-5

cdr3_aa: CASSSDFGNTEAFF
cdr3_nt: TGTGCCAGCAGCTCCGACTTCGGGAACACTGAAGCTTTCTTT
v_call: TRBV5-4
d_call: -
clone_size: -
j_call: TRBJ1-1

cdr3_aa: CASSPTSGQETQYF
cdr3_nt: TGTGCCAGCAGCCCGACTAGCGGTCAAGAGACCCAGTACTTC
v_call: TRBV6-5
d_call: TRBD2
clone_size: once
j_call: TRBJ2-5

cdr3_aa: CASSLDRINQPQHF
cdr3_nt: TGTGCCAGCAGTTTGGACAGAATCAATCAGCCCCAGCATTTT
v_call: TRBV2
d_call: -
clone_size: few
j_call: TRBJ1-5

cdr3_aa: CATSDLGRGRNNEQFF
cdr3_nt: TGTGCCACCAGTGATTTAGGCAGGGGAAGGAACAATGAGCAGTTCTTC
v_call: TRBV24-1
d_call: -
clone_size: -
j_call: TRBJ2-1

cdr3_aa: CASSQGQDWGYSNQPQHF
cdr3_nt: TGTGCCAGCAGCCAAGGACAGGATTGGGGTTATAGCAATCAGCCCCAGCATTTT
v_call: TRBV4-2
d_call: -
clone_size: -
j_call: TRBJ1-5

cdr3_aa: CASSRKGQGHSGNTIYF
cdr3_nt: TGTGCCAGCAGCCGAAAGGGACAGGGCCACTCTGGAAACACCATATATTTT
v_call: TRBV6-6
d_call: TRBD1
clone_size: -
j_call: TRBJ1-3

cdr3_aa: CASSEVYRGSEGYTF
cdr3_nt: TGTGCCAGCAGTGAGGTGTACAGGGGTTCGGAGGGCTACACCTTC
v_call: TRBV6-1
d_call: TRBD1
clone_size: -
j_call: TRBJ1-2

cdr3_aa: CASSQVDRSGYTF
cdr3_nt: TGCGCCAGCAGCCAGGTCGACAGGTCCGGCTACACCTTC
v_call: TRBV4-1
d_call: -
clone_size: once
j_call: TRBJ1-2

cdr3_aa: CASSQEGGTGANVLTF
cdr3_nt: TGCGCCAGCAGCCAAGAGGGGGGAACTGGGGCCAACGTCCTGACTTTC
v_call: TRBV4-3
d_call: -
clone_size: once
j_call: TRBJ2-6

cdr3_aa: CAIRRAGYGYTF
cdr3_nt: TGTGCCATCCGCCGCGCCGGCTATGGCTACACCTTC
v_call: TRBV10-3
d_call: -
clone_size: -
j_call: TRBJ1-2

cdr3_aa: CASSPGNSGNTIYF
cdr3_nt: TGTGCCAGCAGCCCAGGAAACTCTGGAAACACCATATATTTT
v_call: TRBV6-5
d_call: -
clone_size: -
j_call: TRBJ1-3

cdr3_aa: CASAPQDSSGGYTF
cdr3_nt: TGTGCCAGCGCACCCCAGGACAGTTCGGGTGGCTACACCTTC
v_call: TRBV7-2
d_call: -
clone_size: -
j_call: TRBJ1-2

cdr3_aa: CASSPPGTSSVRKFF
cdr3_nt: TGTGCCAGCAGTCCCCCGGGGACTAGCAGTGTCCGGAAGTTCTTC
v_call: TRBV6-2/TRBV6-3
d_call: TRBD2
clone_size: -
j_call: TRBJ2-1

cdr3_aa: CASNTGNTGELFF
cdr3_nt: TGTGCCAGTAATACAGGGAACACCGGGGAGCTGTTTTTT
v_call: TRBV19
d_call: -
clone_size: -
j_call: TRBJ2-2

cdr3_aa: CASSSLQGDTQYF
cdr3_nt: TGTGCCAGCAGCTCGTTACAGGGAGATACGCAGTATTTT
v_call: TRBV7-3
d_call: -
clone_size: -
j_call: TRBJ2-3

cdr3_aa: CASLGGSWNEQFF
cdr3_nt: TGTGCAAGCTTGGGAGGGTCGTGGAATGAGCAGTTCTTC
v_call: TRBV27
d_call: TRBD2
clone_size: -
j_call: TRBJ2-1

cdr3_aa: CASSSSSGGARYF
cdr3_nt: TGCGCCAGCAGCTCCTCTAGCGGGGGGGCCAGGTATTTT
v_call: TRBV5-1
d_call: TRBD2
clone_size: -
j_call: TRBJ2-3

cdr3_aa: CASSLALAGASREQFF
cdr3_nt: TGCGCCAGCAGCTTGGCTCTAGCGGGGGCCTCTCGAGAGCAGTTCTTC
v_call: TRBV5-1
d_call: TRBD2
clone_size: -
j_call: TRBJ2-1

cdr3_aa: CATSRPTGAQHF
cdr3_nt: TGTGCCACCAGCAGGCCGACAGGCGCCCAGCATTTT
v_call: TRBV15
d_call: -
clone_size: few
j_call: TRBJ1-5

cdr3_aa: CASSPQTGGDQPQHF
cdr3_nt: TGTGCCAGCAGCCCCCAAACAGGGGGCGACCAGCCCCAGCATTTT
v_call: TRBV4-2
d_call: TRBD1
clone_size: -
j_call: TRBJ1-5

cdr3_aa: CASSQQGWNTEAFF
cdr3_nt: TGTGCCAGCAGCCAACAGGGGTGGAACACTGAAGCTTTCTTT
v_call: TRBV2
d_call: TRBD1
clone_size: -
j_call: TRBJ1-1

cdr3_aa: CASSYSEGGVEQYF
cdr3_nt: TGTGCCAGCAGTTACTCCGAGGGCGGGGTCGAGCAGTACTTC
v_call: TRBV6-6
d_call: -
clone_size: -
j_call: TRBJ2-7

cdr3_aa: CASSYGQVNEKLFF
cdr3_nt: TGTGCCAGCAGTTACGGACAGGTCAATGAAAAACTGTTTTTT
v_call: TRBV28
d_call: TRBD1
clone_size: -
j_call: TRBJ1-4

cdr3_aa: CASKPYTDTQYF
cdr3_nt: TGTGCCAGCAAGCCCTACACAGATACGCAGTATTTT
v_call: TRBV2
d_call: -
clone_size: -
j_call: TRBJ2-3

cdr3_aa: CASSLHPLQSEAFF
cdr3_nt: TGTGCCAGCAGCTTACATCCGCTACAGAGTGAAGCTTTCTTT
v_call: TRBV11-3
d_call: -
clone_size: once
j_call: TRBJ1-1

cdr3_aa: CASRQQGVSAEAFF
cdr3_nt: TGTGCCAGCAGACAACAGGGGGTGAGCGCTGAAGCTTTCTTT
v_call: TRBV27
d_call: TRBD1
clone_size: few
j_call: TRBJ1-1

cdr3_aa: CASRTGPQQPQHF
cdr3_nt: TGTGCCAGTAGAACAGGACCGCAACAGCCCCAGCATTTT
v_call: TRBV19
d_call: -
clone_size: few
j_call: TRBJ1-5

cdr3_aa: CASSLGQGYNSPLHF
cdr3_nt: TGTGCCAGCAGCTTAGGACAGGGATATAATTCACCCCTCCACTTT
v_call: TRBV7-2
d_call: TRBD1
clone_size: -
j_call: TRBJ1-6

cdr3_aa: CASSLAASGAGELFF
cdr3_nt: TGTGCCAGCAGCTTAGCTGCTAGCGGGGCCGGGGAGCTGTTTTTT
v_call: TRBV7-9
d_call: TRBD2
clone_size: -
j_call: TRBJ2-2

cdr3_aa: CASSSRANYGYTF
cdr3_nt: TGTGCCAGCAGTTCGCGGGCAAACTATGGCTACACCTTC
v_call: TRBV27
d_call: -
clone_size: -
j_call: TRBJ1-2

cdr3_aa: CSVLLAGLRTDTQYF
cdr3_nt: TGCAGCGTGTTACTAGCGGGGCTTCGCACAGATACGCAGTATTTT
v_call: TRBV29-1
d_call: TRBD2
clone_size: -
j_call: TRBJ2-3

cdr3_aa: CASSAGPYEQYF
cdr3_nt: TGTGCCAGCAGTGCAGGTCCCTACGAGCAGTACTTC
v_call: TRBV27
d_call: -
clone_size: -
j_call: TRBJ2-7

cdr3_aa: CASSHDRGNYGYTF
cdr3_nt: TGTGCCAGCAGCCACGACAGGGGTAACTATGGCTACACCTTC
v_call: TRBV5-4
d_call: TRBD1
clone_size: -
j_call: TRBJ1-2

cdr3_aa: CAWRIRGSGELFF
cdr3_nt: TGTGCCTGGAGGATCAGGGGTTCCGGGGAGCTGTTTTTT
v_call: TRBV30
d_call: -
clone_size: -
j_call: TRBJ2-2

cdr3_aa: CASSEGGQAIQYF
cdr3_nt: TGTGCCAGCAGTGAAGGAGGTCAGGCCATTCAGTACTTC
v_call: TRBV25-1
d_call: -
clone_size: -
j_call: TRBJ2-4

cdr3_aa: CASSESRAGSQPQHF
cdr3_nt: TGTGCCAGCAGTGAGAGTAGGGCGGGGAGTCAGCCCCAGCATTTT
v_call: TRBV2
d_call: -
clone_size: -
j_call: TRBJ1-5

cdr3_aa: CASSLSGVRESASGNTIYF
cdr3_nt: TGTGCCAGCAGTTTAAGTGGGGTGAGGGAATCGGCCTCTGGAAACACCATATATTTT
v_call: TRBV27
d_call: -
clone_size: -
j_call: TRBJ1-3

cdr3_aa: CASSLYRDRGEKLFF
cdr3_nt: TGTGCCAGCAGCTTATACCGGGACAGGGGTGAAAAACTGTTTTTT
v_call: TRBV5-5
d_call: TRBD1
clone_size: -
j_call: TRBJ1-4

cdr3_aa: CASGLPGLAASTDTQYF
cdr3_nt: TGTGCCAGCGGCCTCCCGGGACTAGCGGCTAGCACAGATACGCAGTATTTT
v_call: TRBV28
d_call: TRBD2
clone_size: -
j_call: TRBJ2-3

cdr3_aa: CASSESGTGVRGNYGYTF
cdr3_nt: TGCGCCAGCAGTGAGAGCGGGACAGGGGTTCGGGGTAACTATGGCTACACCTTC
v_call: TRBV10-2
d_call: TRBD1
clone_size: -
j_call: TRBJ1-2

cdr3_aa: CASSLLGQGNEKLFF
cdr3_nt: TGTGCCAGCAGCTTATTGGGACAGGGGAATGAAAAACTGTTTTTT
v_call: TRBV7-9
d_call: TRBD1
clone_size: once
j_call: TRBJ1-4

cdr3_aa: CASSLAGVGNEQFF
cdr3_nt: TGCGCCAGCAGCTTGGCCGGAGTAGGTAATGAGCAGTTCTTC
v_call: TRBV5-1
d_call: -
clone_size: -
j_call: TRBJ2-1

cdr3_aa: CASSHPGTGSGGGYTF
cdr3_nt: TGTGCCAGCAGCCACCCCGGGACAGGGTCTGGGGGTGGCTACACCTTC
v_call: TRBV4-2
d_call: TRBD1
clone_size: -
j_call: TRBJ1-2

cdr3_aa: CASGLAGSDTQYF
cdr3_nt: TGTGCCAGCGGACTAGCGGGGTCAGATACGCAGTATTTT
v_call: TRBV5-4
d_call: TRBD2
clone_size: -
j_call: TRBJ2-3